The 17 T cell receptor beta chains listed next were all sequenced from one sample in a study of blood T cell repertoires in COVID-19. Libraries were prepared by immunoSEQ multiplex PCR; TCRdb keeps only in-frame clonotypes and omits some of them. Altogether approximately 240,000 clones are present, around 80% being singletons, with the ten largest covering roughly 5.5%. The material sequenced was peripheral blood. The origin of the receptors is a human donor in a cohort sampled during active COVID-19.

The CDR3 region is CASSRGGGGALVETQYF. CDR3 bases: TGTGCCAGCAGTCGAGGAGGCGGGGGGGCCCTGGTAGAGACCCAGTACTTC. The rearrangement joins TRBV6-6 to TRBJ2-5; TRBD2 matches 9 bases. V lost 5 bases, J lost 4 bases, and 14 bases stayed unmatched. The CDR3 loop spans 17 amino acids. Germline V gives CDR1 MNHNY, CDR2 SVGAGI (reference sequence).

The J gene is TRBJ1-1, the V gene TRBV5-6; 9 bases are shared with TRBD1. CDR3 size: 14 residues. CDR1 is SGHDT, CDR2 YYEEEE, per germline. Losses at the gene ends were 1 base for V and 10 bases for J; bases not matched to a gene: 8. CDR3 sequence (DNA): TGTGCCAGCAGCTTGCTGGGACAGGGTTTGATAGCTTTCTTT. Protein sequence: CASSLLGQGLIAFF.

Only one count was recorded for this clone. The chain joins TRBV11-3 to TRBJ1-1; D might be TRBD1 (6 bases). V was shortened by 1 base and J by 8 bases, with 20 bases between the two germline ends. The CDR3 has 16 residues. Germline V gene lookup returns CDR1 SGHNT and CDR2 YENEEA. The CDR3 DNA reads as TGTGCCAGCAGCTTAGGATCGTGGGGGGGCACCACCGAAGCTTTCTTT. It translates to CASSLGSWGGTTEAFF.

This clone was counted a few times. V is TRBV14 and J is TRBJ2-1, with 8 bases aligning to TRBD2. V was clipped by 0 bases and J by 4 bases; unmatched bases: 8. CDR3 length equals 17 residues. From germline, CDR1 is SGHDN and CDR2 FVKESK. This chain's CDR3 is CASSQDSPAGAYNEQFF. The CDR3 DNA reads TGTGCCAGCAGCCAAGATAGTCCAGCGGGGGCTTACAATGAGCAGTTCTTC.

CDR3 coding DNA: TGTGCCAGCAAAGGCGGGAGGGGCTACGAGCAGTACTTC. This translates into CASKGGRGYEQYF. This chain uses TRBV28 with TRBJ2-7; 9 positions match TRBD2. In germline, CDR1 is MDHEN, CDR2 SYDVKM. V gave up 7 bases and J gave up 3 bases; unmatched junction bases: 4. The CDR3 is 13 amino acids.

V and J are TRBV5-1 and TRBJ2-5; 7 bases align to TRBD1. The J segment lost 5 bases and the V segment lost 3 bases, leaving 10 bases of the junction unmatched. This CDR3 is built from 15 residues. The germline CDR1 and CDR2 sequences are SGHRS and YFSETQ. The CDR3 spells CASSSEDRAPETQYF. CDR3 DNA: TGCGCCAGCAGCTCCGAAGACAGGGCCCCCGAGACCCAGTACTTC.

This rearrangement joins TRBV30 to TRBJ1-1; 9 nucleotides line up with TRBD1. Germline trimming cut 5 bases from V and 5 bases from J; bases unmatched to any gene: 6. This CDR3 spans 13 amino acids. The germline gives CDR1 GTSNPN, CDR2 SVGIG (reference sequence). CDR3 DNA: TGTGCCTGGCCGGGACAGGGAGGGACTGAAGCTTTCTTT. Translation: CAWPGQGGTEAFF.

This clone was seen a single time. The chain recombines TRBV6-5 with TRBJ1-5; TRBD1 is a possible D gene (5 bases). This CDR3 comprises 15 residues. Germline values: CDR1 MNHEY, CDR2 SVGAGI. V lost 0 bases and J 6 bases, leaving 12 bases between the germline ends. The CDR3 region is CASSYSTRGGQPQHF. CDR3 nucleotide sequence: TGTGCCAGCAGTTACTCGACAAGGGGAGGTCAGCCCCAGCATTTT.

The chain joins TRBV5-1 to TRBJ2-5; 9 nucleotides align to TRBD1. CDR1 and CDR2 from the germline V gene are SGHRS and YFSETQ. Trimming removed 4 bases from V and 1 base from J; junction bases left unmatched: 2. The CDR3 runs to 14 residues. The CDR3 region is CASSVGQGQETQYF. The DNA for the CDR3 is TGCGCCAGCAGCGTGGGACAGGGCCAAGAGACCCAGTACTTC.

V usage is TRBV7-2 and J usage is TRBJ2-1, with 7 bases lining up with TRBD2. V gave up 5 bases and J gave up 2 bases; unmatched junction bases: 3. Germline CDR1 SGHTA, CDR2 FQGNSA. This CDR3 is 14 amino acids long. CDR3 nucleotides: TGTGCCAGCAGCCGGGACTACACCTACAATGAGCAGTTCTTC. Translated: CASSRDYTYNEQFF.

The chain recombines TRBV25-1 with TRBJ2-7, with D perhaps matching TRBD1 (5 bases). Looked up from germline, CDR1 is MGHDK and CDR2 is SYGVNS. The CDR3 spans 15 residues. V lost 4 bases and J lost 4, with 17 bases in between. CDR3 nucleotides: TGTGCCAGCAGTGGTCCGCTAGGGGCGATGTACGAGCAGTACTTC. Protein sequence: CASSGPLGAMYEQYF.

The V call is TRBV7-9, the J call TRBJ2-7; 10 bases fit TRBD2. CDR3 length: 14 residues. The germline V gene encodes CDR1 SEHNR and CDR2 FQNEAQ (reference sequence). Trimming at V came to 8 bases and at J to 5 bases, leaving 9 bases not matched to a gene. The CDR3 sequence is CASQASGSSHEQYF. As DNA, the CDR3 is TGTGCCAGCCAGGCTAGCGGGAGTAGCCACGAGCAGTACTTC.

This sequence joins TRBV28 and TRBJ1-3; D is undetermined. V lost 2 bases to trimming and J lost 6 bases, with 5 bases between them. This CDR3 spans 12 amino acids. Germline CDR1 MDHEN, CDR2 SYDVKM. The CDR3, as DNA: TGTGCCAGCAGTTTAACAGCAAACACCATATATTTT. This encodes CASSLTANTIYF.

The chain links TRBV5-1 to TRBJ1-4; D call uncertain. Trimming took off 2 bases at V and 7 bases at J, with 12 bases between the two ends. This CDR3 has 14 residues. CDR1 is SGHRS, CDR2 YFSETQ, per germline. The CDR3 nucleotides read TGCGCCAGCAGCTTTGGCGGAGAATCTGAAAAACTGTTTTTT. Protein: CASSFGGESEKLFF.

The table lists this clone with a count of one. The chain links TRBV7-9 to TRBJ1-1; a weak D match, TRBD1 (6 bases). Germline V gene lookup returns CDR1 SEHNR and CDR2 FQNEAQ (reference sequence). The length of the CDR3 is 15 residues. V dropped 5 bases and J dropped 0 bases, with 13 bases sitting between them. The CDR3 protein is CASSAYTGLNTEAFF. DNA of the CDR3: TGTGCCAGCAGCGCCTATACAGGGTTGAACACTGAAGCTTTCTTT. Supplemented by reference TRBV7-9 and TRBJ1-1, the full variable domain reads DTGVSQNPRHKITKRGQNVTFRCDPISEHNRLYWYRQTLGQGPEFLTYFQNEAQLEKSRLLSDRFSAERPKGSFSTLEIQRTEQGDSAMYLCASSAYTGLNTEAFFGQGTRLTVV.

Here the CDR3 DNA reads TGCAGCGTTCAACCCGGGACAGGGTTCTACGAGCAGTACTTC. Translating it yields CSVQPGTGFYEQYF. The chain employs TRBV29-1 and TRBJ2-7; 9 bases map to TRBD1. Trimming removed 5 bases from V and 3 bases from J; junction bases left unmatched: 8. This CDR3 spans 14 amino acids. CDR1 SQVTM and CDR2 ANQGSEA come from the germline V gene.

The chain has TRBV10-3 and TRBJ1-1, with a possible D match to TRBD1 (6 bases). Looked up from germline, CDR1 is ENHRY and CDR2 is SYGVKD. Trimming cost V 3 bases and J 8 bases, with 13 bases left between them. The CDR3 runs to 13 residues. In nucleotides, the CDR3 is TGTGCCATCAGTGACACAGGGTTCCCCGAAGCTTTCTTT. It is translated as CAISDTGFPEAFF.